Sequencing of this T cell receptor beta chain was carried out in a study of tumor-infiltrating lymphocytes in primary liver carcinoma. Findings and limits, study-wide: Tumors had a significantly higher top-250-clone fraction than blood (p = 0.039).

About this clonotype itself: As yet, its antigen is unknown. Compared with germline, one end of the junction differs, possibly owing to a read error.

The blood RNA (from unsorted whole blood) was obtained, and germline DNA was also extracted. Starting from around 510 ng of total RNA, TCR beta cDNA was produced with a primer in the constant region. The TCR beta library was amplified through three nested multiplex PCR rounds in a modified ARM-PCR procedure. Two initial PCR rounds of about 9 cycles each paired TRBV1-TRBV30 forward primers with a C-beta reverse primer. TCRdb re-called the multiplex PCR reads through MiXCR, storing one row per CDR3 protein. Here the sample spans hundreds of thousands of distinct CDR3 sequences, approximately 54% being singletons. In germline, CDR1 is SQVTM, CDR2 ANQGSEA. The CDR3 runs 14 residues.

Sequencing used peripheral blood. The clonotype comes from a woman under 40 with primary liver carcinoma and hepatitis B virus infection. The chain couples TRBV29-1 to TRBJ2-2; D is possibly TRBD2 (5 bases). The CDR3 protein is CSATPGFDTGEPFF. In DNA form, the CDR3 reads TGCAGTGCAACACCGGGATTTGACACCGGGGAGCCGTTTTTT.